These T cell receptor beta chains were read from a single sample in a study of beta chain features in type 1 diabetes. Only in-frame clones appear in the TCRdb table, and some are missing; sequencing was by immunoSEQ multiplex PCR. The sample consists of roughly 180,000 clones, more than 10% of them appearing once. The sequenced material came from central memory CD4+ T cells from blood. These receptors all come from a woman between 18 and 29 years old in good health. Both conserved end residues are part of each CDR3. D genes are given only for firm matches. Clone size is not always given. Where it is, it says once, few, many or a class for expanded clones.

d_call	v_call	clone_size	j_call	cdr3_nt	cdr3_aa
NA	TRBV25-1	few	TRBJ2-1	TGTGCCAGCAGTGTCACGGGTGGCGCGGGACGAAACAATGAGCAGTTCTTC	CASSVTGGAGRNNEQFF
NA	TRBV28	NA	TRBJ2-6	TGTGCCAGCAATACCCAGGGACTCATATCTGGGGCCAACGTCCTGACTTTC	CASNTQGLISGANVLTF
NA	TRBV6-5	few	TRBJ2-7	TGTGCCAGCAGTTACATTGCCGGGGGCTACGAGCAGTACTTC	CASSYIAGGYEQYF
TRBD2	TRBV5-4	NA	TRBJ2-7	TGTGCCAGCAGCCGGGAGGGCGAGCAGTACTTC	CASSREGEQYF
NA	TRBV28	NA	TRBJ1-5	TGTGCCAGCAGTCAACGGGAGCGGGCTTCGGGTCAGCCCCAGCATTTT	CASSQRERASGQPQHF
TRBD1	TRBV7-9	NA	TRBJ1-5	TGTGCCAGCAGCTTGGGGGGACAACAGGGGGCCCAGCCCCAGCATTTT	CASSLGGQQGAQPQHF
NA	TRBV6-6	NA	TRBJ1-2	TGTGCCAGCAGTTCGGACTTAAGAGGCTACACCTTC	CASSSDLRGYTF
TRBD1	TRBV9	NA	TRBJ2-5	TGTGCCAGCAGCGCCTCCGGGACAGGGGCAGAGACCCAGTACTTC	CASSASGTGAETQYF
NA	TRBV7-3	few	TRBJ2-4	TGTGCCAGCAGCTTACAGGGACTAAACATTCAGTACTTC	CASSLQGLNIQYF
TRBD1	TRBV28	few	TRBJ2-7	TGTGCCACCAGGGACAGGGGGCGATCCTACGAGCAGTACTTC	CATRDRGRSYEQYF
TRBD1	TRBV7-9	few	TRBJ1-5	TGTGCCAGCAGCTTTAGCGACAGGGACCATCAGCCCCAGCATTTT	CASSFSDRDHQPQHF
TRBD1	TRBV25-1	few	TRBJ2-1	TGTGCCAGCCCCGCCTGGCACCGGGACAGGGCAGTCAATGAGCAGTTCTTC	CASPAWHRDRAVNEQFF
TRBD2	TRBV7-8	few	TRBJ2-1	TGTGCCAGCAGGCCGTGGCTAGCGGGAGCGGCCGAGCAGTTCTTC	CASRPWLAGAAEQFF
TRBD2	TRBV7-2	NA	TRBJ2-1	TGTGCCAGCAGCTTAACCGGGACTAGCGGATACAATGAGCAGTTCTTC	CASSLTGTSGYNEQFF